The 21 T cell receptor beta chains listed next were all sequenced from one sample in a study of T-cell memory formation after mild COVID-19. TCRdb fed the 5' RACE reads into MiXCR, producing one record per CDR3 protein. The sample records 65,000 to 95,000 distinct CDR3 sequences, about 13% being singletons. Sequencing was carried out using PBMCs or a T cell subset sorted from them (not recorded which). These receptors all stem from a young man who had mild COVID-19 (a few samples of this study predate the infection). Cell type and time point are not known.

The chain couples TRBV28 to TRBJ1-5; unclear D gene. This CDR3 has 12 amino acids. Germline V gene lookup returns CDR1 MDHEN and CDR2 SYDVKM. Trimming shortened V by 8 bases and J by 10 bases, and 15 bases separated the two germline ends. The DNA of the CDR3 is TGTGCCAGCGGACCCTGGCGGGAACCCCAGCATTTT. This gives the protein CASGPWREPQHF.

This clonotype has more than one count but fewer than ten. The rearrangement joins TRBV12-3 or TRBV12-4 to TRBJ2-7; no clear D gene. The CDR3 is made up of 12 amino acids. Trimming removed 3 bases at V and 6 bases at J, with 9 bases between. The CDR3 loop reads CASSFRVSEQYF. The CDR3 DNA reads as TGTGCCAGCAGTTTTAGGGTTTCCGAGCAGTACTTC.

This rearrangement joins TRBV7-2 to TRBJ1-5, with D possibly being TRBD1 (5 bases). V was cut by 1 base and J by 0 bases, with 7 bases left in between. The CDR3 loop spans 15 amino acids. In germline, CDR1 is SGHTA, CDR2 FQGNSA. The CDR3 spells CASSLGGDSNQPQHF. In DNA, the CDR3 is TGTGCCAGCAGCTTAGGAGGGGATAGCAATCAGCCCCAGCATTTT.

V usage is TRBV11-2 and J usage is TRBJ1-2; TRBD1 might be the D (5 bases). The germline gives CDR1 SGHAT, CDR2 FQNNGV. The V end was cut by 5 bases, the J end by 5 bases, with 15 bases between. There are 14 residues in the CDR3. CDR3 bases: TGTGCCAGCAGCCTAGGGGCGGCCCTTTATGGCTACACCTTC. This sequence encodes CASSLGAALYGYTF.

This clonotype was seen only a few times. The chain recombines TRBV6-6 with TRBJ2-5, with D unclear. The CDR3 sequence is 14 residues long. Germline CDR1 is MNHNY and CDR2 is SVGAGI (reference sequence). The germline V and J ends were trimmed by 5 bases and 5 bases, with 15 bases remaining between them. The CDR3, as DNA: TGTGCCAGCAGTCCCCTCCCGAGTAACGAGACCCAGTACTTC. Translating it yields CASSPLPSNETQYF.

Only a few counts were recorded for this clonotype. V is TRBV12-3 or TRBV12-4 and J is TRBJ2-2; TRBD1 matches at 9 bases. J was trimmed by 5 bases and V by 7 bases; bases with no gene match: 8. CDR3 size: 15 residues. This CDR3 reads CASISTGGRTGELFF. CDR3 coding DNA: TGTGCCAGCATTTCAACAGGGGGCAGGACCGGGGAGCTGTTTTTT.

There are a few counts of this clonotype. This chain links TRBV7-2 with TRBJ1-5; D may be TRBD1 (5 bases). CDR3 length: 14 residues. In germline, CDR1 is SGHTA, CDR2 FQGNSA. V lost 6 bases and J lost 2, with 11 bases in between. The CDR3 loop is CASSYRGGNQPQHF. CDR3 in DNA: TGTGCCAGCAGTTATCGGGGGGGCAATCAGCCCCAGCATTTT.

The V gene is TRBV20-1, the J gene TRBJ2-3, with D perhaps matching TRBD2 (6 bases). V lost 4 bases, J lost 2 bases, and 16 bases lay in between. Germline CDR1 DFQATT, CDR2 SNEGSKA (reference sequence). The CDR3 extends over 15 amino acids. The CDR3: CSAIGRGSHTDTQYF. Written as DNA, the CDR3 is TGCAGTGCTATTGGCCGGGGGAGCCACACAGATACGCAGTATTTT.

This clonotype has just a few counts. The chain recombines TRBV7-9 with TRBJ1-3; TRBD1 agrees at 8 bases. Germline loops: CDR1 SEHNR, CDR2 FQNEAQ (reference sequence). The junction had 12 bases not matched to a gene; V was cut back by 10 bases and J by 7 bases. The length of the CDR3 is 14 residues. For the CDR3, the DNA is TGTGCCACCCTACGGACAGGGAAGGGCAACACCATATATTTT. Translated, it gives CATLRTGKGNTIYF. The complete variable domain, with remaining parts taken from reference TRBV7-9 and TRBJ1-3, reads DTGVSQNPRHKITKRGQNVTFRCDPISEHNRLYWYRQTLGQGPEFLTYFQNEAQLEKSRLLSDRFSAERPKGSFSTLEIQRTEQGDSAMYLCATLRTGKGNTIYFGEGSWLTVV.

This clonotype was found a few times. The V and J genes are TRBV12-3 or TRBV12-4 and TRBJ2-1; D is unresolved. The V gene lost 5 bases and the J gene lost 8 bases, with 10 bases spanning the gap. The CDR3 is made up of 12 amino acids. Here the CDR3 reads CASSPVVYEQFF. CDR3 DNA sequence: TGTGCCAGCAGTCCAGTAGTCTATGAGCAGTTCTTC.

In its sample, this clonotype was seen a few times. The V call is TRBV7-9, the J call TRBJ1-2; 7 bases agree with TRBD1. In germline, CDR1 is SEHNR, CDR2 FQNEAQ (reference sequence). Germline trimming cut 5 bases from V and 5 bases from J; bases unmatched to any gene: 11. The CDR3 spans 15 residues. This CDR3 is CASSPHARDRYGYTF. The DNA of the CDR3 is TGTGCCAGCAGCCCCCACGCCCGGGACAGATATGGCTACACCTTC. Using reference TRBV7-9 and TRBJ1-2 for the parts outside the CDR3, the full variable domain is DTGVSQNPRHKITKRGQNVTFRCDPISEHNRLYWYRQTLGQGPEFLTYFQNEAQLEKSRLLSDRFSAERPKGSFSTLEIQRTEQGDSAMYLCASSPHARDRYGYTFGSGTRLTVV.

The CDR3 sequence is CASSLGGRPGNSPLHF. The CDR3 bases are TGTGCCAGCAGCTTGGGGGGGCGCCCCGGAAATTCACCCCTCCACTTT. The chain employs TRBV7-9 and TRBJ1-6; tentatively, D is TRBD1 (6 bases). The CDR3 sequence is 16 residues long. V dropped 3 bases and J dropped 7 bases, with 16 bases sitting between them. Germline CDR1 and CDR2: SEHNR and FQNEAQ (reference sequence).

This clonotype has a handful of counts. The J gene is TRBJ2-1, the V gene TRBV5-6, with 7 positions matching TRBD1. In germline, CDR1 is SGHDT, CDR2 YYEEEE. The CDR3 sequence is 12 residues long. V lost 4 bases and J lost 11; bases outside the gene matches: 6. CDR3 in amino acids: CASSITGVQQFF. CDR3 DNA sequence: TGTGCCAGCAGCATAACAGGGGTGCAGCAGTTCTTC.

The rearrangement links TRBV4-1 to TRBJ1-5; weak D call: TRBD1 (5 bases). The CDR3 is 15 residues long. CDR1 is MGHRA and CDR2 is YSYEKL in the germline V gene. V lost 3 bases, J lost 6 bases, and 15 bases lay in between. The CDR3 region is CASSHAGHWGQPQHF. The CDR3 DNA reads TGCGCCAGCAGCCATGCTGGACATTGGGGTCAGCCCCAGCATTTT.

This clonotype was observed a handful of times. The chain recombines TRBV12-5 with TRBJ1-5, with a possible D match to TRBD1 (5 bases). In germline, CDR1 is LGHNT, CDR2 FRNRAP. The germline V and J ends were trimmed by 2 bases and 0 bases, with 14 bases remaining between them. CDR3 length: 17 amino acids. As DNA, the CDR3 is TGTGCTAGTGGTTTGTTGACAGCGGACCTTAGCAATCAGCCCCAGCATTTT. Its protein product is CASGLLTADLSNQPQHF.

The chain couples TRBV12-3 or TRBV12-4 to TRBJ2-1; maybe TRBD2 (7 bases). V lost 7 bases and J 10 bases, leaving 23 bases between the germline ends. The CDR3 loop spans 15 amino acids. DNA for the CDR3: TGTGCCAGCACTTGGGGGGGGCATGTCCCGGGGGAGCAGTTCTTC. Translated, it gives CASTWGGHVPGEQFF.

The rearrangement joins TRBV12-3 or TRBV12-4 to TRBJ1-1; D gene ambiguous. Between the trimmed V and J ends, which lost 5 bases and 11 bases, there was a span of 15 bases. The CDR3 covers 12 residues. The CDR3 DNA reads as TGTGCCAGCAGTATCTCGACAAGTTACGCTTTCTTT. It encodes CASSISTSYAFF.

Concerning this clonotype: Relative to the germline gene, one junction end is altered; a read error may explain this. This sequence joins TRBV27 and TRBJ2-1; D unresolved. This CDR3 has 13 residues. Germline V gene sequence: CDR1 MNHEY, CDR2 SMNVEV (reference sequence). The CDR3 region is CASSLSVGNGQFF. CDR3 nucleotide sequence: TGTGCCAGCAGTCTCAGCGTAGGGAATGGGCAGTTCTTC.

V is TRBV12-3 or TRBV12-4 and J is TRBJ2-4, with D perhaps matching TRBD2 (6 bases). With 8 bases removed from V and 4 bases from J, the gap between germline ends came to 12 bases. The CDR3 covers 13 residues. CDR3 in DNA: TGTGCCAGCCTGTCCGGGGGTAAAAACATTCAGTACTTC. It specifies CASLSGGKNIQYF.

This clonotype was detected a few times. The chain carries TRBV12-3 or TRBV12-4 and TRBJ2-3; D is perhaps TRBD1 (5 bases). Trimming took off 6 bases at V and 0 bases at J, with 16 bases between the two ends. This CDR3 region has 16 residues. The CDR3 here is CASSPWTSISTDTQYF. The DNA for the CDR3 is TGTGCCAGCAGCCCCTGGACATCTATAAGCACAGATACGCAGTATTTT.

The table lists this clonotype with a few counts. The chain combines TRBV12-3 or TRBV12-4 with TRBJ1-1; D gene unclear. CDR3 length: 15 residues. The V end was cut by 3 bases, the J end by 6 bases, with 17 bases between. Here the CDR3 DNA reads TGTGCCAGCAGTTTGTCTTCCGGTCTAGAAGCTGAAGCTTTCTTT. Its protein is CASSLSSGLEAEAFF.